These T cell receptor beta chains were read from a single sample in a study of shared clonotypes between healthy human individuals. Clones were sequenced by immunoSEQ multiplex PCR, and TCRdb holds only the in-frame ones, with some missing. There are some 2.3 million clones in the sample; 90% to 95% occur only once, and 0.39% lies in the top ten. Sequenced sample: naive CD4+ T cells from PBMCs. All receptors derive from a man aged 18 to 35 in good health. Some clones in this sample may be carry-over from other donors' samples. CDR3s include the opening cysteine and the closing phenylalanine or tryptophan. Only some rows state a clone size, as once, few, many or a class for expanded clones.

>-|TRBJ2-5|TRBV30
CAWSATGLLPQETQYF
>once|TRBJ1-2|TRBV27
CASTADRGFGYTF
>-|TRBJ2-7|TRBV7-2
CASRNSGRFDEQYF
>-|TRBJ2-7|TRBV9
CASSERTGGEYEQYF
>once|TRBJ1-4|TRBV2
CASRIYTGMEGEKLFF
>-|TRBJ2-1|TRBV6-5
CASSYSSGKYLF
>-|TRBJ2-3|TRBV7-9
CASSVTTDTQYF
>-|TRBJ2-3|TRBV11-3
CASSPGGLGTQYF
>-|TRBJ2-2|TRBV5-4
CASSPGGTRGTGELFF
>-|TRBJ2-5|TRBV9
CASSPHPSGRRQETQYF
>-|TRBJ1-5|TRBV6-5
CASSYSHDQPQHF
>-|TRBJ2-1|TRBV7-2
CASSLWTSGAYNEQFF
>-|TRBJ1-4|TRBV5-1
CASSLAGNEKLFF
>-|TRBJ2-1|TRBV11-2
CASSSPQGQWNEQFF
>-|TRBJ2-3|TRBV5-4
CASSLMLAGGTDTQYF
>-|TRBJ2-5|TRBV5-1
CASSEDAYQETQYF
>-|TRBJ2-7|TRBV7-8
CASSLRSPSYEQYF
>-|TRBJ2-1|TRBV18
CASSPKDEQFF